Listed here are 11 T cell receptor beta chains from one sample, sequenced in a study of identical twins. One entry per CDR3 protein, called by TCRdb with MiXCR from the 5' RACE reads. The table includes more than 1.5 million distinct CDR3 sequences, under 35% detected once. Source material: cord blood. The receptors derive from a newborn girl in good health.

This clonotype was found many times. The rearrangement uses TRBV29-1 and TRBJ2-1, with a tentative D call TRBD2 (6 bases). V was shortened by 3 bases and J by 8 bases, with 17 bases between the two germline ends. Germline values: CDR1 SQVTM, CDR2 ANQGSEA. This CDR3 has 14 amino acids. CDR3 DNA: TGCAGCGTTGACGCCTGGCTAGCGAAGGATGAGCAGTTCTTC. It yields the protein CSVDAWLAKDEQFF.

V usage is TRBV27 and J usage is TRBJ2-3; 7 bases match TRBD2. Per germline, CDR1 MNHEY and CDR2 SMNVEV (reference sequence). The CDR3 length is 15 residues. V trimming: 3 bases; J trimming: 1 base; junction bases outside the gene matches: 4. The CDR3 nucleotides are TGTGCCAGCAGTTTCAGTACTAGCGGCACAGATACGCAGTATTTT. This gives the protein CASSFSTSGTDTQYF.

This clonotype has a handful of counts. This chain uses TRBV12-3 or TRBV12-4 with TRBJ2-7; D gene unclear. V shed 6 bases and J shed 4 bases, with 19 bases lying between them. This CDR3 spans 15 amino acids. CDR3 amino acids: CASRLGNARRYEQYF. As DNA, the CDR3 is TGTGCCAGCAGGCTCGGTAATGCCCGGAGATACGAGCAGTACTTC.

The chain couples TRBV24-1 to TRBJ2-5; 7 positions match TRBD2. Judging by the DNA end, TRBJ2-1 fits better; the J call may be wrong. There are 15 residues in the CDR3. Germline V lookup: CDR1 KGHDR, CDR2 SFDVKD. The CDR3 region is CATSDLAEYQETQFF. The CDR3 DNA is TGTGCCACCAGTGATCTAGCGGAGTACCAAGAGACCCAGTTCTTC.

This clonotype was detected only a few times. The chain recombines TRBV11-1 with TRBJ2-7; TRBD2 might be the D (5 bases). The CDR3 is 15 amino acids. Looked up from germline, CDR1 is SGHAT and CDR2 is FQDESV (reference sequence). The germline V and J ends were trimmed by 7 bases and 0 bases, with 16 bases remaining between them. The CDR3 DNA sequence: TGTGCCAGCACCAAGGGTTCGGGGAGCTCCTACGAGCAGTACTTC. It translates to CASTKGSGSSYEQYF.

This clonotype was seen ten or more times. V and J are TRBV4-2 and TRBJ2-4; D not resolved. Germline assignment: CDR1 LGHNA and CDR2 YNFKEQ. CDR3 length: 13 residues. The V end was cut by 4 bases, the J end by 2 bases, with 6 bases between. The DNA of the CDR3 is TGTGCCAGCAGCCCGGTAACCAAAAACATTCAGTACTTC. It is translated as CASSPVTKNIQYF.

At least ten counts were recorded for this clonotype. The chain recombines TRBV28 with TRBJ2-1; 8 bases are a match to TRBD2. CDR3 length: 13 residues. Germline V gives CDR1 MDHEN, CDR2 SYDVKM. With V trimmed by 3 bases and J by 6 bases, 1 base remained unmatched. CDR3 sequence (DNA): TGTGCCAGCAGTTTCCTAGCGGGCAATGAGCAGTTCTTC. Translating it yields CASSFLAGNEQFF.

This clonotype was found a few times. The CDR3 region is CASSLSPGQGLQTQYF. Written as DNA, the CDR3 is TGTGCCAGCAGCTTAAGTCCGGGACAGGGTTTGCAGACCCAGTACTTC. The chain has TRBV7-9 and TRBJ2-4, with 9 bases lining up with TRBD1. Judging by the DNA end, TRBJ2-5 fits better; the J call may be wrong. The CDR3 loop spans 16 amino acids. Germline lookup yields CDR1 SEHNR and CDR2 FQNEAQ (reference sequence).

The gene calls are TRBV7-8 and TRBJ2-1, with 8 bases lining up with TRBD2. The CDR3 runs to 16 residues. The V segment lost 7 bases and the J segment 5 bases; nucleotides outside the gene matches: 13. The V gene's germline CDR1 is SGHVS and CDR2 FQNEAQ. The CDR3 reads CASNNIAGIRHNEQFF. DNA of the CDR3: TGTGCCAGCAACAATATAGCGGGAATAAGGCACAATGAGCAGTTCTTC.

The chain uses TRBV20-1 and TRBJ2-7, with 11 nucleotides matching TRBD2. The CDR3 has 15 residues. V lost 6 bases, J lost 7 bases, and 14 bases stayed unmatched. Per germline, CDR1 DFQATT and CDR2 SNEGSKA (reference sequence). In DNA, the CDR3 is TGCAGTGCCCCGCCCCCGGGACTAGCGGACAATGAGCAGTACTTC. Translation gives CSAPPPGLADNEQYF.

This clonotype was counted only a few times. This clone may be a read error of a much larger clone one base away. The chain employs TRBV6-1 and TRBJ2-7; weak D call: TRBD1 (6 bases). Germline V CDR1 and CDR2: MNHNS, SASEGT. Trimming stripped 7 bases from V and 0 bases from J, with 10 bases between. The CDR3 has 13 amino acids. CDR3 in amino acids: CASIRDTSYEQYF. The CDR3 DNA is TGTGCCAGCATCCGGGACACCTCCTACGAGCAGTACTTC.